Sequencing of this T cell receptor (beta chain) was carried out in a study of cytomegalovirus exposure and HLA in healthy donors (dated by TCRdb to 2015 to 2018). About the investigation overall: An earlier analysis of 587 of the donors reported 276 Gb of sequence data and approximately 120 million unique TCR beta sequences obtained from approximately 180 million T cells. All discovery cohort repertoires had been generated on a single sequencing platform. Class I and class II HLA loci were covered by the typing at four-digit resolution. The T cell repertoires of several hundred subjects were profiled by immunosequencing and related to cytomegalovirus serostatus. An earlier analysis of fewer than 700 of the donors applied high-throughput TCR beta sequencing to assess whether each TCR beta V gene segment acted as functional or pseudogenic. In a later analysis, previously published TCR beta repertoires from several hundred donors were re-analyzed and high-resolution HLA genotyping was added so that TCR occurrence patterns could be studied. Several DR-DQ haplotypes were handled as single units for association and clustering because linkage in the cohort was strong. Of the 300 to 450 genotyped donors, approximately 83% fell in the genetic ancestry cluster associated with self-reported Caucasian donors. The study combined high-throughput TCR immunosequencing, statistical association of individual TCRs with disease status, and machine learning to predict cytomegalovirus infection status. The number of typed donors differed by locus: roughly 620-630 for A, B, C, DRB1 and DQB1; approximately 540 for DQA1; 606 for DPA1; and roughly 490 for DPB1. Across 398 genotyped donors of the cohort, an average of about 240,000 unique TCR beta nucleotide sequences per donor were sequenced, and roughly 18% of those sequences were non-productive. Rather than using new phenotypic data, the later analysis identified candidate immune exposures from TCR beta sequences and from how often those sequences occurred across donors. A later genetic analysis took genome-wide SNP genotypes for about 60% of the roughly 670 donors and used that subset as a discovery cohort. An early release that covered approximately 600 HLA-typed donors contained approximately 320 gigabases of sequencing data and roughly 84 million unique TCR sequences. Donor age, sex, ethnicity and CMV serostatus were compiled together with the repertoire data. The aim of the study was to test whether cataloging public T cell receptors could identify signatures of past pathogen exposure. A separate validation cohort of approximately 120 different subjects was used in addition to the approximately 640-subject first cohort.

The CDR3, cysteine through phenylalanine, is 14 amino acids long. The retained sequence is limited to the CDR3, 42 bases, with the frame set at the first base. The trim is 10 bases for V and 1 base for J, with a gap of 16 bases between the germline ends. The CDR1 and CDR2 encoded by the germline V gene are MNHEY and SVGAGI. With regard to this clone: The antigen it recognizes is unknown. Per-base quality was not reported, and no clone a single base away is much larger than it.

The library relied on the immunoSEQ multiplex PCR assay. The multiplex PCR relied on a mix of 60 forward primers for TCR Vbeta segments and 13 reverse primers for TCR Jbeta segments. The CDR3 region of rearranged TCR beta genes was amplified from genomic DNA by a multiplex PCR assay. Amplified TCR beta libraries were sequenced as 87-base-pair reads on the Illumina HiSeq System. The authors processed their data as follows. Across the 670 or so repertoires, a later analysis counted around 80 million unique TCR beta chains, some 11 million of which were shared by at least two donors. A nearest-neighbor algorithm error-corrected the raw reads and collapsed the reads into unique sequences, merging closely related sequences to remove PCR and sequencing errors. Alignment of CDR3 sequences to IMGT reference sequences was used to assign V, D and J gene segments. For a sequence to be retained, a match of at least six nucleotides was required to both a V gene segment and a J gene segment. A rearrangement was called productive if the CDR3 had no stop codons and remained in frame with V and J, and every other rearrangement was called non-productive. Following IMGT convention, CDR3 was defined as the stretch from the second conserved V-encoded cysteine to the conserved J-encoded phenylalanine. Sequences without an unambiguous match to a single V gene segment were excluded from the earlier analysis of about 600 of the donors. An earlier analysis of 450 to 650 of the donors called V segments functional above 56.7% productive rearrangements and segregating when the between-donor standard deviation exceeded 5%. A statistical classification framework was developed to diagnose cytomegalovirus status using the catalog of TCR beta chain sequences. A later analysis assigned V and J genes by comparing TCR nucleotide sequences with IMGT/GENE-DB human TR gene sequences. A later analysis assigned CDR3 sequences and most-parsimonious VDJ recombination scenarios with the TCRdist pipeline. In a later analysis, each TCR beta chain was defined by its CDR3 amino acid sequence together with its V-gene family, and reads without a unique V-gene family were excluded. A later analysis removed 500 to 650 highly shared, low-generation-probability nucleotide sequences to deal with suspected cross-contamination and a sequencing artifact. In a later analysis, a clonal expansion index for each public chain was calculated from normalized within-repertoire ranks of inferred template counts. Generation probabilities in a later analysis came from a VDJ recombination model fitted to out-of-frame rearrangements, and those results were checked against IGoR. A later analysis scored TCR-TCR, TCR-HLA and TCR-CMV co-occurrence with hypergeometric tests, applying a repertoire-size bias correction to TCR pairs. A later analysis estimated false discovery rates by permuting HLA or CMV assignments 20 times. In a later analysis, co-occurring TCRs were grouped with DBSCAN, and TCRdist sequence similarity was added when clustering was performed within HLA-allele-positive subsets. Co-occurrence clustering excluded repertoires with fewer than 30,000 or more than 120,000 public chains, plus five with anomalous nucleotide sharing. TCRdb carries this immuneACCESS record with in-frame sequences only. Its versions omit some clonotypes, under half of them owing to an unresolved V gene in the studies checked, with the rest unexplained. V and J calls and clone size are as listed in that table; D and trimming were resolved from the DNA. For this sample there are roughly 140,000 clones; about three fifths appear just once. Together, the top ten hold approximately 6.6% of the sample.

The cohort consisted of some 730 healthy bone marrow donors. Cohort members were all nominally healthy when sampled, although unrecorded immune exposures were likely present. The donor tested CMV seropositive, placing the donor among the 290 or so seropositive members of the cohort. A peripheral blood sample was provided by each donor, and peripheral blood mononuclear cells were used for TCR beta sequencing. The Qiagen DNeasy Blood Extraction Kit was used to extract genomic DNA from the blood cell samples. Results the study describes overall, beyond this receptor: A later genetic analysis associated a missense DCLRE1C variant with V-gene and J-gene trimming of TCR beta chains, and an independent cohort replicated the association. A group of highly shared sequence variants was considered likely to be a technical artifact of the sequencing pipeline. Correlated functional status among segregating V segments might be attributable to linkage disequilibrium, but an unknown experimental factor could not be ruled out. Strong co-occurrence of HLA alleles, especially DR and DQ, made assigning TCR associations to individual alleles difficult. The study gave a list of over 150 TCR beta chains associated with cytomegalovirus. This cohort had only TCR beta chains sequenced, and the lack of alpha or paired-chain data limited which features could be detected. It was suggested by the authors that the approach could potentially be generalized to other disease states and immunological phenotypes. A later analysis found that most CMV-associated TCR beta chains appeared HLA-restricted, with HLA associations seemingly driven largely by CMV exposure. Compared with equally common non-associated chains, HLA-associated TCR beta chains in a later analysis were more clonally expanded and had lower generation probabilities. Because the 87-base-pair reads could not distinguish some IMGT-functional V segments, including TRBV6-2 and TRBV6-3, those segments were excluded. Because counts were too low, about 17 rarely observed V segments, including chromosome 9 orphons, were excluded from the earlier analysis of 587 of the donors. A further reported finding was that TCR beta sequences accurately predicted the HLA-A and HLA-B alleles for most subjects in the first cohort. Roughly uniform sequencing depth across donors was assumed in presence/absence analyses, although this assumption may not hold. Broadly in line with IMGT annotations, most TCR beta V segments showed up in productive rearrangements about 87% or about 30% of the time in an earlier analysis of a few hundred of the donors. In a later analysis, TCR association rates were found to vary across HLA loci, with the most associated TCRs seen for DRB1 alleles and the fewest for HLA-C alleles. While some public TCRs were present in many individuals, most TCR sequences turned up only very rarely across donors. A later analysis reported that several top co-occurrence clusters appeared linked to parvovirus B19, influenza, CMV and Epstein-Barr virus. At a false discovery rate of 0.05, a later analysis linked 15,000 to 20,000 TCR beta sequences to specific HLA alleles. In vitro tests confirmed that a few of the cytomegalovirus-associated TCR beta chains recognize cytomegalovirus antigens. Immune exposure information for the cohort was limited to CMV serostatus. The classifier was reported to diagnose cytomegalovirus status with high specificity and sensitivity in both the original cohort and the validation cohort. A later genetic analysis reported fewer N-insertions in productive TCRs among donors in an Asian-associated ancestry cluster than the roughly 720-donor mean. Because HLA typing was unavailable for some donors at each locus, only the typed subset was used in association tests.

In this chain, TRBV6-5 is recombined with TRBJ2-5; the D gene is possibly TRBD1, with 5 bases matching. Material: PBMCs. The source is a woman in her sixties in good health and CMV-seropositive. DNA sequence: TGTGCCAAAGGGGATAATAGCCTCCAAGAGACCCAGTACTTC. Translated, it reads CAKGDNSLQETQYF.